This note documents a single TCR beta chain sequence. This clonotype has ten or more counts. Its cognate antigen has yet to be identified. Base qualities are missing; no much larger clone stands one base away. TCR alpha and beta CDR3 regions were amplified with the iRepertoire nested amplicon-rescue multiplex PCR (arm-PCR) platform from RNA. The input for one-step reverse transcription and amplification was roughly 90-450 ng of either tissue mRNA or PBMC total RNA. Following bead purification, Illumina adapters were added by a secondary multiplex PCR, and the libraries were gel-purified between 200 and 400 bp. Internal 6-nucleotide barcodes were carried by the libraries and were used for demultiplexing. Sequencing of the libraries was done on an Illumina MiSeq using 2x220 or 2x250 nucleotide paired-end reads. From the authors' description of their analysis: Paired reads were merged with FLASH 1.2.11 and aligned to the GRCh37 human genome with BWA-MEM before extracting TRA and TRB reads. An IMGT-derived reference of cassette sequences and CDR3 motifs, with pseudogenes included, was used for V and J assignment. Reads were translated in three frames, and productive CDR3s were defined as those with a C...FGXG motif and no stop codons. A clonotype was defined as a unique combination of a V-J cassette pair and a CDR3 amino acid sequence. Reads were filtered by Hamming distance, with the threshold set by the sequence error rate of each sample in mapped regions. TCRdb's own reprocessing of the public reads used fastp at Q25 and MiXCR and kept productive beta chains. Each CDR3 protein gets just one entry, which takes the most common genes and DNA from the rows behind it. The V and J calls reflect TCRdb's pipeline rather than the authors' work. This sample is represented by some 190,000 distinct CDR3 sequences; over 25% of them were singletons. Around 21% of the sample is in the top ten clones.

This specimen comes from a study of glioma-infiltrating T cells (dated by TCRdb to about 2016). In the study overall: Glioma tissue, non-neoplastic brain tissue and matched peripheral blood mononuclear cells were used as sources from which TCR alpha- and beta-chain repertoires were sequenced. To measure how far tissue and blood T-cell populations diverged, each tissue-infiltrating repertoire was compared against the peripheral blood repertoire of the same patient. The paired cohort was made up of three low-grade glioma patients, 8 or 9 primary glioblastoma patients and three non-glioma patients who contributed non-neoplastic brain tissue.

V and J lose 5 bases and 2 bases, and a span of 18 bases separates them. Taken from cysteine to phenylalanine, the CDR3 has 16 residues. The only DNA kept is the CDR3, 48 bases in frame from the first base. CDR1 is given as MNHNS and CDR2 as SASEGT, both from the germline V gene. The investigation overall reported the following: VJ-independent divergence between tissue and blood was lower than expected in non-neoplastic patients but higher than expected in all gliomas, particularly low-grade gliomas. The group comparisons were based on small numbers of patients: three non-neoplastic, three low-grade glioma and seven to nine glioblastoma patients. Very few CDR3 sequences were shared between tissue and blood, attributed to high CDR3 diversity and limited sampling.

The chain is encoded by TRBV6-1 joined to TRBJ1-1; the D gene is possibly TRBD1, with 6 bases matching. The origin of this receptor is a human donor with low-grade glioma or glioblastoma, undergoing nonglioma brain surgery, or in good health (not recorded which). The sample taken for sequencing was glioma tissue, nonneoplastic brain tissue, or PBMCs (not recorded which). At the DNA level, the sequence is TGTGCCAGCAGTTTCCGGGGGCAGCCCGGAAACACTGAAGCTTTCTTT. Its amino acids are CASSFRGQPGNTEAFF.